This T cell receptor beta chain is from a study of shared clonotypes between healthy human individuals. Assay: immunoSEQ multiplex PCR; the TCRdb copy retains only in-frame clones and omits some. The sample consists of roughly 1,000,000 clones, roughly 74% of them appearing once. Germline V gives CDR1 SGDLS, CDR2 YYNGEE. The ends were cut back, 4 bases at V and 0 bases at J, with 17 bases in the middle. The CDR3 runs to 17 residues. The chain uses TRBV9 and TRBJ1-3; D might be TRBD1 (5 bases). Sequenced sample: memory CD4+ T cells from PBMCs. Subset meaning: CD45RA-negative fraction. The source of this sequence is a man between 18 and 29 years old in good health. Some clones in this sample may be carry-over from other donors' samples. The CDR3: CASSRTRDANSGNTIYF. The DNA of the CDR3 is TGTGCCAGCAGCAGAACCCGGGACGCGAACTCTGGAAACACCATATATTTT.